Below, one T cell receptor beta chain is given with its context. Its antigen is currently unknown. TCRdb reanalysed the 5' RACE reads using MiXCR and keeps one entry per CDR3 protein. The sample has some 290,000 distinct CDR3 sequences; about 17% are singletons. This specimen belongs to a study of T-cell memory formation after mild COVID-19. Trimming removed 3 bases from V and 5 bases from J, with 5 bases in between. The CDR3 loop spans 11 amino acids. Germline assignment: CDR1 SQVTM and CDR2 ANQGSEA. Overall study findings and caveats: The study found contracting CD4+ clones mainly in CM and EM and contracting CD8+ clones in EMRA.

The source of this sequence is a man aged 18-30 years who had mild COVID-19 (a few samples of this study predate the infection). Cell type and time point are not known. The chain carries TRBV29-1 and TRBJ2-4, with no clear D. The sample taken for sequencing was PBMCs or a T cell subset sorted from them (not recorded which). The DNA for the CDR3 is TGCAGCGTTGACAGAGAAAACATTCAGTACTTC. Encoded protein: CSVDRENIQYF.